This T cell receptor beta chain was captured by sequencing in a study of graft-versus-host responses after intestinal transplantation. Clones were sequenced by immunoSEQ multiplex PCR, and TCRdb holds only the in-frame ones, with some missing. Of roughly 14,000 clones in the sample, around 30% were seen once. Germline V gene lookup returns CDR1 SGHVS and CDR2 FNYEAQ. Unmatched junction bases numbered 9, after V lost 8 bases and J lost 5 bases. There are 15 residues in the CDR3. This clone showed up just a few times. Stimulators, around 200,000 irradiated and violet-dye-labeled cells, were plated with around 200,000 CFSE-labeled responder cells.

Sequencing was performed on alloreactive CD8+ T cells from a mixed lymphocyte reaction culture, taken before intestinal transplant. Documented subset: CFSE-low proliferating T cells sorted from roughly six-day pre-transplant mixed lymphocyte reaction (GvH or HvG direction). The sequence was obtained from a human patient who received an intestinal transplant. The J gene is TRBJ2-7, the V gene TRBV7-6; 13 bases are a match to TRBD2. The CDR3 nucleotides are TGTGCCAGCGCCAGGACTAGCGGGAGCGGGAACGAGCAGTACTTC. It specifies CASARTSGSGNEQYF. Using reference TRBV7-6 and TRBJ2-7 for the parts outside the CDR3, the full variable domain is GAGVSQSPRYKVTKRGQDVALRCDPISGHVSLYWYRQALGQGPEFLTYFNYEAQQDKSGLPNDRFSAERPEGSISTLTIQRTEQRDSAMYRCASARTSGSGNEQYFGPGTRLTVT.